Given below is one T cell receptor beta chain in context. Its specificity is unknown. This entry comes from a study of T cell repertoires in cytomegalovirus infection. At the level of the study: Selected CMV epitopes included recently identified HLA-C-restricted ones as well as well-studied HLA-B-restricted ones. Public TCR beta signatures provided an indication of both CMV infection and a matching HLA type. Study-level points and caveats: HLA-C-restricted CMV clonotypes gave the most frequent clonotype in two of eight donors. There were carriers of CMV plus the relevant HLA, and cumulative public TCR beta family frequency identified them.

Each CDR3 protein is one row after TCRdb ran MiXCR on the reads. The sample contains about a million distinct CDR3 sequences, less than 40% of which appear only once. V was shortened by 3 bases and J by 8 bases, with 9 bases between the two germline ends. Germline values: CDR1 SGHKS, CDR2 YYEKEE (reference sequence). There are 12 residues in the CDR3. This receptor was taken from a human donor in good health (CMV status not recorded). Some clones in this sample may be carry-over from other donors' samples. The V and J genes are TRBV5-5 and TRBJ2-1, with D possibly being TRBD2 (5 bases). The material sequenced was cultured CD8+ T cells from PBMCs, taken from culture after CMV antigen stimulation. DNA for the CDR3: TGTGCCAGCAGCTCCCGGGGATATGAGCAGTTCTTC. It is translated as CASSSRGYEQFF.